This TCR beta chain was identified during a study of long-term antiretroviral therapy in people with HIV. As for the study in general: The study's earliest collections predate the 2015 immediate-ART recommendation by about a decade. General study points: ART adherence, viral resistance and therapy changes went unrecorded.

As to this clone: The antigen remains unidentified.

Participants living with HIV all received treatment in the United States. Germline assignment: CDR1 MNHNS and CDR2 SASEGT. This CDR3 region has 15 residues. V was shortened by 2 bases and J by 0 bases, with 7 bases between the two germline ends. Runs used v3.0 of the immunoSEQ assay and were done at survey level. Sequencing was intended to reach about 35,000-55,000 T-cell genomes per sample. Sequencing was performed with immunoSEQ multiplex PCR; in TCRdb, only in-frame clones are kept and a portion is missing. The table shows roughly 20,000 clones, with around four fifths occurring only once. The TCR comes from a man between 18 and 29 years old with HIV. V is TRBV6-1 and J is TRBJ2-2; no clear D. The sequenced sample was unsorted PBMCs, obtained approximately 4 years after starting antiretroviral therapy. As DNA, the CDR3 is TGTGCCAGCAGTGAACAGGTGTCGAACACCGGGGAGCTGTTTTTT. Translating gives CASSEQVSNTGELFF.